This section outlines one T cell receptor (beta chain) sequence together with its context. What it binds is not known. This record comes from a study of T cell responses to AZD1222 COVID-19 vaccine. Some clones are missing from TCRdb's copy, which holds only in-frame ones; the method was immunoSEQ multiplex PCR. The data contain about 180,000 clones, 90% of them singletons. The CDR3 runs to 16 residues. CDR1 and CDR2 from the germline V gene are SGHDT and YYEEEE. J lost 6 bases, V lost 1 base, and 7 bases had no gene match. Study-wide points: Within unmutated variant regions lay the reported targets of nearly half of spike-specific TCRs. Females outnumbered males among donors, who were mostly white British; clonal diversity was possibly underestimated.

This clonotype was obtained from an adult in good health. The sample in question was peripheral blood, obtained on day 0 of AZD1222 vaccination. V gene TRBV5-6 combines with J gene TRBJ1-2; 12 bases fit TRBD1. In DNA form, the CDR3 reads TGTGCCAGCAGCTTGTTTCCCGGGACAGGGGGCCATGGCTACACCTTC. It yields the protein CASSLFPGTGGHGYTF.